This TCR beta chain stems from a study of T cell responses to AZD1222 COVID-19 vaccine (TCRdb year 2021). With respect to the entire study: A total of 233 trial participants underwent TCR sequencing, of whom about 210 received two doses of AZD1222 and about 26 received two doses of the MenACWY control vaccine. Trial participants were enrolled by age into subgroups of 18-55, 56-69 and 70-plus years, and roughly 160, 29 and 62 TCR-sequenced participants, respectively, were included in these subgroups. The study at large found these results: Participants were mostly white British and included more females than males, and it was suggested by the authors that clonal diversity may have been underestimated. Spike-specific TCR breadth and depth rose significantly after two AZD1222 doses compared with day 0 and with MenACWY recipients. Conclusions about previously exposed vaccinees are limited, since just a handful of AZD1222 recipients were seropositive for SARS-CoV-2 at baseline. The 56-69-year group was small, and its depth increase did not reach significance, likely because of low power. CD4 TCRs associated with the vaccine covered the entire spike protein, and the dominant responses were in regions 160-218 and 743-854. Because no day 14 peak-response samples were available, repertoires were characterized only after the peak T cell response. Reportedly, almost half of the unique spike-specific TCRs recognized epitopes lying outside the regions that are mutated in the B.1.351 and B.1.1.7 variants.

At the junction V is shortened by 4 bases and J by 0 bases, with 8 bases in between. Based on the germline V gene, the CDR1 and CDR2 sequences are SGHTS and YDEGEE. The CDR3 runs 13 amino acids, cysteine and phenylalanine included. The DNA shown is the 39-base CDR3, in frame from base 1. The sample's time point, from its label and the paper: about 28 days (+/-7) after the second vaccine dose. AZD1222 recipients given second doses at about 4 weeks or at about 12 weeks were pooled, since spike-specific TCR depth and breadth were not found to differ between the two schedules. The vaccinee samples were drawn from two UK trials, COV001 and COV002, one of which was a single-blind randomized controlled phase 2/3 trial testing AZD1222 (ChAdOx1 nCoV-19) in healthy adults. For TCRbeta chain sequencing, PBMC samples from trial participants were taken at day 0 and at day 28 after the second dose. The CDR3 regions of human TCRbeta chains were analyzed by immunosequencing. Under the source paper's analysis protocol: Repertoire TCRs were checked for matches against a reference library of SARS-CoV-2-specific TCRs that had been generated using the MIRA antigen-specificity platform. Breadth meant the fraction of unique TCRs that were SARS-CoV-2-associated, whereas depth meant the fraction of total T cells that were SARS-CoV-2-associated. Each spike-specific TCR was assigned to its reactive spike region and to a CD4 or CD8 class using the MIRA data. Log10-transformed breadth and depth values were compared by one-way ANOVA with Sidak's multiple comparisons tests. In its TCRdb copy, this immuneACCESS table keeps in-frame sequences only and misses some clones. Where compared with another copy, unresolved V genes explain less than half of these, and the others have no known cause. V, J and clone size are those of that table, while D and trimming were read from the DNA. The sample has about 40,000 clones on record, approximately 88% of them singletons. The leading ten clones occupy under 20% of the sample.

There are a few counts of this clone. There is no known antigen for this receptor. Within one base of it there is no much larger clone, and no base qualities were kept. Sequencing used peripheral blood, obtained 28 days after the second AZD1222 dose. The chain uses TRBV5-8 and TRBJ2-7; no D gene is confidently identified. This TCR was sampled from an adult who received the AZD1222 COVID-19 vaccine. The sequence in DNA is TGTGCCAGCAGCGTGACGGGCTCCTACGAGCAGTACTTC. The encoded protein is CASSVTGSYEQYF.